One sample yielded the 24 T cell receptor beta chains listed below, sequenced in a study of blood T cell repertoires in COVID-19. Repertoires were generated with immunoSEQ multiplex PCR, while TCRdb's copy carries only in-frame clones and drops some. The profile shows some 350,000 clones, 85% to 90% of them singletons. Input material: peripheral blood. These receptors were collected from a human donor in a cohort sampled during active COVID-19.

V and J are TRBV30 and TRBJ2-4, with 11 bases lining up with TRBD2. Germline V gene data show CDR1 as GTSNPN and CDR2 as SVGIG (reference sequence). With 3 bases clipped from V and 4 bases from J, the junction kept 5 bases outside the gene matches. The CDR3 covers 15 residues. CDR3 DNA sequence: TGTGCCTGGAGCGCGGGGACTAGCGGTAAAAACATTCAGTACTTC. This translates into CAWSAGTSGKNIQYF.

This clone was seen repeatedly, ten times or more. The CDR3 loop is CASSLARGLAGRNQETQYF. DNA for the CDR3: TGCGCCAGCAGCTTGGCCAGGGGGCTAGCGGGACGAAACCAAGAGACCCAGTACTTC. The V and J genes are TRBV5-1 and TRBJ2-5; D perhaps matches TRBD2 (9 bases). CDR3 length: 19 amino acids. Looked up from germline, CDR1 is SGHRS and CDR2 is YFSETQ. V was pared by 0 bases and J by 0 bases, with 21 bases between.

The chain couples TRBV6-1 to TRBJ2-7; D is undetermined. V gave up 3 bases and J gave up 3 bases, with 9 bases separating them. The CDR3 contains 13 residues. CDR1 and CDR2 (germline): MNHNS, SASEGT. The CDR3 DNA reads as TGTGCCAGCAGTGAGTCAGGTCTCTACGAGCAGTACTTC. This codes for CASSESGLYEQYF.

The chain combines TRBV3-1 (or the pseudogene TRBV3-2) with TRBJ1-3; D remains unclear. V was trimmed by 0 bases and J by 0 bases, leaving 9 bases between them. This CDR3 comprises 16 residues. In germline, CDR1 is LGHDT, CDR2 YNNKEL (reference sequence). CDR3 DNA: TGTGCCAGCAGCCAAGAGGTGGCCTTCTCTGGAAACACCATATATTTT. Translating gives CASSQEVAFSGNTIYF.

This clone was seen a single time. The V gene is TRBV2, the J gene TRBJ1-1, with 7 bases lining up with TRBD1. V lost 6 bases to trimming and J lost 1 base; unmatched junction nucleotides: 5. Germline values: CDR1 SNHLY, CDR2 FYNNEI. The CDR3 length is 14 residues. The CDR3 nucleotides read TGTGCCAGCAGCCCAGGACAGGCGAACACTGAAGCTTTCTTT. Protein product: CASSPGQANTEAFF.

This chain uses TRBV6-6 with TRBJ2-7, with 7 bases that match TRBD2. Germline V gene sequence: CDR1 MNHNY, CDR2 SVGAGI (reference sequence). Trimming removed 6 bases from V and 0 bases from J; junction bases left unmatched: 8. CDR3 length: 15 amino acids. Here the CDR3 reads CASSPSGTYSYEQYF. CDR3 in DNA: TGTGCCAGCAGCCCAAGCGGGACCTACTCCTACGAGCAGTACTTC.

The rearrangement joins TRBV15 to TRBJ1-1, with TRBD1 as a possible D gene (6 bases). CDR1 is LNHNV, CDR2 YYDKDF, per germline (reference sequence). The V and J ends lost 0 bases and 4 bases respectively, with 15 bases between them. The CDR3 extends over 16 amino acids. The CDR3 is CATSRDRNREGTEAFF. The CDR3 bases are TGTGCCACCAGCAGAGATCGTAACAGGGAGGGCACTGAAGCTTTCTTT.

The CDR3 region has the DNA TGTGCCAGCAGGGTCCCGGGACATAACTCCTACGAGCAGTACTTC. Its protein product is CASRVPGHNSYEQYF. The chain is built from TRBV6-5 and TRBJ2-7; D is possibly TRBD1 (6 bases). Germline assignment: CDR1 MNHEY and CDR2 SVGAGI. The CDR3 contains 15 residues. Trimming shortened V by 6 bases and J by 0 bases, and 15 bases separated the two germline ends.

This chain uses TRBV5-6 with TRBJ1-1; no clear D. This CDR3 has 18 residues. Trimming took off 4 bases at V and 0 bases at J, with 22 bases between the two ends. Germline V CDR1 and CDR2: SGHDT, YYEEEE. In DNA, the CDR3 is TGTGCCAGCAGCCTGCCTGGCGACGGACTAGGGATGAACACTGAAGCTTTCTTT. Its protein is CASSLPGDGLGMNTEAFF.

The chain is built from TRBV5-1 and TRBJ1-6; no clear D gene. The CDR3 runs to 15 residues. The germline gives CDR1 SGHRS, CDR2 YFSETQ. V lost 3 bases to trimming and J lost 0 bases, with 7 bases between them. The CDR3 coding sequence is TGCGCCAGCAGCTCTTCGCGCTCCTATAATTCACCCCTCCACTTT. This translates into CASSSSRSYNSPLHF.

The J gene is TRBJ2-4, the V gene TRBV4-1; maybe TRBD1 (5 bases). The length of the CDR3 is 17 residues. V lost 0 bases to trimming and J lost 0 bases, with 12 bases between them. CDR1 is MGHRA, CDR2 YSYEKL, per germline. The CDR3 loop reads CASSQDWAGIAKNIQYF. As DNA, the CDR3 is TGCGCCAGCAGCCAAGATTGGGCAGGGATAGCCAAAAACATTCAGTACTTC.

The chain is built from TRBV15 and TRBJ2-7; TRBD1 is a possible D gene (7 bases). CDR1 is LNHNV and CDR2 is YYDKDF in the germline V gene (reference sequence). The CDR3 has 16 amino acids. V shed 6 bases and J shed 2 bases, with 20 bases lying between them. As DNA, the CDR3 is TGTGCCACCAGACCCCGGGGTACAGGGGAGGCCTACGAGCAGTACTTC. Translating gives CATRPRGTGEAYEQYF. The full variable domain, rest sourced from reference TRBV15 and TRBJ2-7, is DAMVIQNPRYQVTQFGKPVTLSCSQTLNHNVMYWYQQKSSQAPKLLFHYYDKDFNNEADTPDNFQSRRPNTSFCFLDIRSPGLGDTAMYLCATRPRGTGEAYEQYFGPGTRLTVT.

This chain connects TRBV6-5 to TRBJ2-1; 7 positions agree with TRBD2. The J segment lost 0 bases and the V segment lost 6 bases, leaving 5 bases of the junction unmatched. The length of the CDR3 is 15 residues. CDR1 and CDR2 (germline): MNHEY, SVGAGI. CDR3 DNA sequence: TGTGCCAGCAGGCGGGGGAGGAGCTCCTACAATGAGCAGTTCTTC. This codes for CASRRGRSSYNEQFF.

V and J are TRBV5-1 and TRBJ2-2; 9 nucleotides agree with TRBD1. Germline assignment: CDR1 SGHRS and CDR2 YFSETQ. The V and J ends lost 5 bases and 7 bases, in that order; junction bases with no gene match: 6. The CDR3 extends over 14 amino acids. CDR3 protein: CASSTGGNGGELFF. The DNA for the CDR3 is TGCGCCAGCAGTACAGGGGGCAATGGCGGGGAGCTGTTTTTT.

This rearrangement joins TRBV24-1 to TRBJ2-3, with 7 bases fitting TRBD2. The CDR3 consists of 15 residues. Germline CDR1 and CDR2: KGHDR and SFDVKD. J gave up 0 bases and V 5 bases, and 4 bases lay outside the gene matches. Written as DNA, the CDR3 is TGTGCCACCAGTGTAAAGCGGGGAAGCACAGATACGCAGTATTTT. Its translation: CATSVKRGSTDTQYF.

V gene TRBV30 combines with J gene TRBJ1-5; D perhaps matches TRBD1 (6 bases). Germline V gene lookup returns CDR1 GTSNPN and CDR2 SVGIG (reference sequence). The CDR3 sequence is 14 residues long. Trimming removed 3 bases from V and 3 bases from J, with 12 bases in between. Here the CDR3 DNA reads TGTGCCTGGAGCGAAGGACAGAACAATCAGCCCCAGCATTTT. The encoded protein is CAWSEGQNNQPQHF.

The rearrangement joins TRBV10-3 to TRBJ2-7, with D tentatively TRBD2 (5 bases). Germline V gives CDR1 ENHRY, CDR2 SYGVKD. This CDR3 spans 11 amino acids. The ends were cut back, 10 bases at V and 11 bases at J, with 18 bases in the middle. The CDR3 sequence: CATGMEVSEYF. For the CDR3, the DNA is TGTGCCACCGGGATGGAGGTTAGTGAGTACTTC.

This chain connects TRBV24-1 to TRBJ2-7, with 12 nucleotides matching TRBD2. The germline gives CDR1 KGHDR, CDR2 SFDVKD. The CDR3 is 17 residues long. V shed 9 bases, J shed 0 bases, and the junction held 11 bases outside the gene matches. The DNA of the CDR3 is TGTGCCACCCCGGGGTCTAGCGGGAGGGGAAGCTCCTACGAGCAGTACTTC. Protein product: CATPGSSGRGSSYEQYF.

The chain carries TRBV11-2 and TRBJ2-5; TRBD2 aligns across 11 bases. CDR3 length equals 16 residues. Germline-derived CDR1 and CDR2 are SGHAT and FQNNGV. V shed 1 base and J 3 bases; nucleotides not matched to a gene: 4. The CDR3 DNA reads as TGTGCCAGCAGCTTAGTGGTAGCGGGAGGGAAAGAGACCCAGTACTTC. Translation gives CASSLVVAGGKETQYF. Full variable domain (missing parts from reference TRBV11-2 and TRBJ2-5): EAGVAQSPRYKIIEKRQSVAFWCNPISGHATLYWYQQILGQGPKLLIQFQNNGVVDDSQLPKDRFSAERLKGVDSTLKIQPAKLEDSAVYLCASSLVVAGGKETQYFGPGTRLLVL.

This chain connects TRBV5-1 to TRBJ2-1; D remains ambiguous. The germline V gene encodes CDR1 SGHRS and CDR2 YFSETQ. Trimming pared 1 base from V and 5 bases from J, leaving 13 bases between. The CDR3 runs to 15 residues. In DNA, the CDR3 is TGCGCCAGCAGCTTGATGTCCCCAGGTAACAATGAGCAGTTCTTC. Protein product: CASSLMSPGNNEQFF.

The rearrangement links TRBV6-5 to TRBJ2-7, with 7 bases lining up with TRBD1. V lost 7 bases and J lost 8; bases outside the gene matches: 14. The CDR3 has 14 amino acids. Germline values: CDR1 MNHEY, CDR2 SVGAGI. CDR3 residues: CASTELGQKAKQYF. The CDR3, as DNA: TGTGCCAGCACCGAACTGGGACAGAAAGCTAAGCAGTACTTC.

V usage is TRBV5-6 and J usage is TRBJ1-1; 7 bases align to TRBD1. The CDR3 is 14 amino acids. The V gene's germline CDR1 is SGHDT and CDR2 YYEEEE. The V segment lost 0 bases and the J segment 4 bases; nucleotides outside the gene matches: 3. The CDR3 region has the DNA TGTGCCAGCAGCTTGGCCGCAGGGGGCACTGAAGCTTTCTTT. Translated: CASSLAAGGTEAFF.

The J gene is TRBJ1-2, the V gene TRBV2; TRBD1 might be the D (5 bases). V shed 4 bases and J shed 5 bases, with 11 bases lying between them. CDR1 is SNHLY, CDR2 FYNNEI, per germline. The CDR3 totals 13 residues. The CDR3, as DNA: TGTGCCAGCAGTGGTGGGGGGATATATGGCTACACCTTC. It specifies CASSGGGIYGYTF.

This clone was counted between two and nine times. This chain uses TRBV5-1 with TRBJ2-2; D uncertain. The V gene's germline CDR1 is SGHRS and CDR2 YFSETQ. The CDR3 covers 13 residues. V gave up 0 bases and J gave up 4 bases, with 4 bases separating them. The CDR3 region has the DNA TGCGCCAGCAGCTTGGACGGCACCGGGGAGCTGTTTTTT. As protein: CASSLDGTGELFF.